This T cell receptor (beta chain) is from a study of cytomegalovirus exposure and HLA in healthy donors. Germline V lookup: CDR1 GTSNPN, CDR2 SVGIG (reference sequence). The V end lost 1 base, the J end lost 4 bases, and 13 bases lay between the germline ends. The CDR3 has 14 residues. Donors consisted of healthy bone marrow donors. The PCR employed 60 Vbeta primers together with 13 Jbeta primers. Sequencing was performed with immunoSEQ multiplex PCR; in TCRdb, only in-frame clones are kept and a portion is missing. The sample includes about 170,000 clones, roughly 70% of them seen just once. This clone was counted a few times.

The sequenced material came from PBMCs. This chain joins TRBV30 and TRBJ1-2; D is possibly TRBD1 (5 bases). The source is a girl aged 5 to 17 in good health and CMV-seronegative. CDR3 nucleotides: TGTGCCTGGAGTGAGACTGGGGCCATCTATGGCTACACCTTC. It yields the protein CAWSETGAIYGYTF.